This T cell receptor (beta chain) stems from a study of blood T cell repertoires in COVID-19. Study at large: Samples came from the United States, Italy and Spain, spanning acute and convalescent COVID-19.

TCRdb keeps only in-frame clones here, not all; method: immunoSEQ multiplex PCR. The sample shows about 360,000 clones, around 82% of them seen only once. V shed 4 bases, J shed 4 bases, and the junction held 19 bases outside the gene matches. This CDR3 spans 18 amino acids. Germline CDR1 and CDR2: SGHRS and YFSETQ. The sample comprised peripheral blood. The genes are TRBV5-1 and TRBJ1-2; 7 bases match TRBD1. The receptor's source is a man aged 30 to 45 with active or convalescent COVID-19. The CDR3 reads CASSLTGFRTGEVYGYTF. The CDR3 region has the DNA TGCGCCAGCAGCCTTACGGGTTTTCGTACAGGGGAGGTCTATGGCTACACCTTC.